This record covers a single T cell receptor (beta chain). As originally analysed: Estimated nucleated cell counts came from reference gene primer amplification. The repertoire was sequenced with immunoSEQ multiplex PCR; TCRdb's copy has only in-frame clones and lacks some. The V and J calls and clone size are taken from that table; D and trimming were inferred from the DNA. The table records 300,000 or so clones, about 84% of them present only once. The sample is drawn from a study of blood T cell repertoires in COVID-19. Study-level background: Whether acute or convalescent, the COVID-19 samples came from the United States, Italy and Spain. Nucleic acid was either cDNA or gDNA, and it came from T cells, B-cell-depleted T cells, or PBMCs.

The V end was cut by 4 bases, the J end by 0 bases, with 13 bases between. The CDR3 is 16 amino acids. In germline, CDR1 is MNHNS, CDR2 SASEGT. Sequencing was done on a sample of peripheral blood. This TCR came from a woman in her 50s with acute or convalescent COVID-19. The V gene is TRBV6-1, the J gene TRBJ1-3; tentative D call: TRBD1 (6 bases). The CDR3 DNA is TGTGCCAGCAGTGCACAGGGTAGAGACTCTGGAAACACCATATATTTT. As protein: CASSAQGRDSGNTIYF.